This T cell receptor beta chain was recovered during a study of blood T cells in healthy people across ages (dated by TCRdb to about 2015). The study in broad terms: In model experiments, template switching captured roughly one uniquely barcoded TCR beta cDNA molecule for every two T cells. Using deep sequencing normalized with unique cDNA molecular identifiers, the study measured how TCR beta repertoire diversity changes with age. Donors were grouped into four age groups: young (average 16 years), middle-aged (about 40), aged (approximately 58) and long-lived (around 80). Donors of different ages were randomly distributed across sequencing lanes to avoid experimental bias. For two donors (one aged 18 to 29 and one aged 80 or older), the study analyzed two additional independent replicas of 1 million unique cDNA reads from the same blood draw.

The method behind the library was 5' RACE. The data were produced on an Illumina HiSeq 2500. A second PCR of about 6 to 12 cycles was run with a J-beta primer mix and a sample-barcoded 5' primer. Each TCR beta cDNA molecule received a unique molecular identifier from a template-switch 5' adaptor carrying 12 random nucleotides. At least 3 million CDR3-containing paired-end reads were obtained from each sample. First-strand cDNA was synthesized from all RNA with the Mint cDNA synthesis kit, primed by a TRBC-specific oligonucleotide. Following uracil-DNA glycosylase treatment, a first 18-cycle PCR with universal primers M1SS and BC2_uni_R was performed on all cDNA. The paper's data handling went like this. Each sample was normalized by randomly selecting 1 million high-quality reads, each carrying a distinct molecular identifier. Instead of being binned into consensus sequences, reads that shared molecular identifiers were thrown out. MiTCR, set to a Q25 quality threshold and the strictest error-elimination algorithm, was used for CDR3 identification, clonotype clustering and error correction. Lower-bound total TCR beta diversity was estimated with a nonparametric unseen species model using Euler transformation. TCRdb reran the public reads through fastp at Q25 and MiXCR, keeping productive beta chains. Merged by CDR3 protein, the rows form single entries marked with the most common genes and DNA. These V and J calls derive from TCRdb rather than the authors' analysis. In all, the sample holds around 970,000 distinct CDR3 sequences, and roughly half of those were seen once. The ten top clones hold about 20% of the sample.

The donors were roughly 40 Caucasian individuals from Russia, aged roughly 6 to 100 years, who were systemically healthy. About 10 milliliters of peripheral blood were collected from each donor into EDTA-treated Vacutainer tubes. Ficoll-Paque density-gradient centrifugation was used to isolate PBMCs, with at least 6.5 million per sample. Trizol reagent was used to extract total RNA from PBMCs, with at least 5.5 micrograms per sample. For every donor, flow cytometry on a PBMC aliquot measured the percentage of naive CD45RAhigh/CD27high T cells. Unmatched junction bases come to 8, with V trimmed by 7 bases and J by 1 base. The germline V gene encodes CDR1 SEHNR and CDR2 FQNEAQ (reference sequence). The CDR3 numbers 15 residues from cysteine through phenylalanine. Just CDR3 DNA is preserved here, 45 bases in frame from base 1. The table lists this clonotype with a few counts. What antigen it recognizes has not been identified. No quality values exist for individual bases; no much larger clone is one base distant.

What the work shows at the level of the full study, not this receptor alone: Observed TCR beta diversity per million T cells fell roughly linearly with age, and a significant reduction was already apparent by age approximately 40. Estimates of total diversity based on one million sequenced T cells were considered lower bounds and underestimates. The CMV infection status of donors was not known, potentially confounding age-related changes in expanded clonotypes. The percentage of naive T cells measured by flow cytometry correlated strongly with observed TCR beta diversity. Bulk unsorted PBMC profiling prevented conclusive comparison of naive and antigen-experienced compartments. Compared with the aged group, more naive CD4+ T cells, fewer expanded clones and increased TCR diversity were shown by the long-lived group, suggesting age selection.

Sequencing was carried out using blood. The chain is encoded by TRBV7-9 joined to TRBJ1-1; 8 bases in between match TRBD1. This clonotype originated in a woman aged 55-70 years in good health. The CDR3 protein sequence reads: CASNPGTGTNTEAFF. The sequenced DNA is TGTGCCAGCAACCCCGGGACAGGAACGAACACTGAAGCTTTCTTT.